The next 20 T cell receptor beta chains were all read from a single sample in a study of T cell changes during pregnancy in multiple sclerosis. Here immunoSEQ multiplex PCR was the method, and the copy in TCRdb shows in-frame clones only, minus some. The sample shows about 110,000 clones, around 90% of them seen only once. The specimen was peripheral blood, collected in the third trimester of pregnancy. Source of these receptors: a female donor with multiple sclerosis, enrolled in a pregnancy study.

This chain joins TRBV28 and TRBJ2-3; 7 bases agree with TRBD1. The CDR3 length is 15 residues. Losses at the gene ends were 2 bases for V and 0 bases for J; bases not matched to a gene: 2. From germline, CDR1 is MDHEN and CDR2 SYDVKM. The CDR3 here is CASSLGTASTDTQYF. The CDR3 DNA sequence: TGTGCCAGCAGTTTAGGGACAGCCAGCACAGATACGCAGTATTTT.

This chain uses TRBV7-3 with TRBJ1-1; the match to TRBD1 covers 8 bases. The CDR3 extends over 14 amino acids. After removal of 5 bases from V and 1 base from J, the junction contained 3 bases not matched to a gene. Germline-derived CDR1 and CDR2 are SGHTA and FQGTGA. Here the CDR3 DNA reads TGTGCCAGCAGCGCAGGGGGCCCGAACACTGAAGCTTTCTTT. The encoded protein is CASSAGGPNTEAFF.

The chain carries TRBV7-2 and TRBJ1-2; a possible D gene is TRBD1 (6 bases). Per germline, CDR1 SGHTA and CDR2 FQGNSA. CDR3 size: 17 residues. Trimming took off 2 bases at V and 0 bases at J, with 16 bases between the two ends. The chain's CDR3 is CASSLNPRTVANYGYTF. As DNA, the CDR3 is TGTGCCAGCAGCTTAAACCCGCGGACAGTAGCTAACTATGGCTACACCTTC.

The chain joins TRBV2 to TRBJ2-7; D might be TRBD2 (6 bases). Germline CDR1 and CDR2: SNHLY and FYNNEI. The V end lost 10 bases, the J end lost 2 bases, and 18 bases lay between the germline ends. The CDR3 consists of 14 residues. The CDR3 nucleotides read TGTGCCACCAAGGTGGAGCGGGCTACCTACGAGCAGTACTTC. Its translation is CATKVERATYEQYF.

The chain has TRBV4-1 and TRBJ1-3; D remains ambiguous. V was shortened by 2 bases and J by 1 base, with 6 bases between the two germline ends. The length of the CDR3 is 14 residues. Germline V gene lookup returns CDR1 MGHRA and CDR2 YSYEKL. DNA of the CDR3: TGCGCCAGCAGCCAATGGACTTCTGGAAACACCATATATTTT. Translated: CASSQWTSGNTIYF.

The chain employs TRBV15 and TRBJ2-3; D uncertain. V dropped 1 base and J dropped 1 base, with 15 bases sitting between them. The CDR3 loop spans 17 amino acids. Germline V CDR1 and CDR2: LNHNV, YYDKDF (reference sequence). In nucleotides, the CDR3 is TGTGCCACCAGCAGAGCCGGGTCCCAAGCTCGCACAGATACGCAGTATTTT. This sequence encodes CATSRAGSQARTDTQYF. Variable domain in full (rest from reference TRBV15 and TRBJ2-3): DAMVIQNPRYQVTQFGKPVTLSCSQTLNHNVMYWYQQKSSQAPKLLFHYYDKDFNNEADTPDNFQSRRPNTSFCFLDIRSPGLGDTAMYLCATSRAGSQARTDTQYFGPGTRLTVL.

The CDR3 region has the DNA TGCGCCAGCAGCCAAGAGAAGCGTAGTTCGGACACTGAAGCTTTCTTT. The encoded protein is CASSQEKRSSDTEAFF. V usage is TRBV4-1 and J usage is TRBJ1-1; D not resolved. The V end lost 0 bases, the J end lost 3 bases, and 14 bases lay between the germline ends. The CDR3 runs 16 residues. Germline V gene sequence: CDR1 MGHRA, CDR2 YSYEKL.

This chain joins TRBV5-4 and TRBJ2-1, with a tentative D call TRBD2 (6 bases). CDR1 SGHNT and CDR2 YYREEE come from the germline V gene (reference sequence). The CDR3 runs to 16 residues. V lost 3 bases and J lost 1, with 14 bases in between. CDR3 nucleotides: TGTGCCAGCAGCTGGGGGACTGGCGCTTCCTACAATGAGCAGTTCTTC. Residues: CASSWGTGASYNEQFF.

The chain joins TRBV5-4 to TRBJ2-1; TRBD2 agrees at 14 bases. This CDR3 region has 15 residues. Per germline, CDR1 SGHNT and CDR2 YYREEE (reference sequence). The V and J ends lost 4 bases and 7 bases, in that order; junction bases with no gene match: 4. CDR3 sequence (DNA): TGTGCCAGCAGCCAGGGACTAGCGGGAGCTAATGAGCAGTTCTTC. Translated: CASSQGLAGANEQFF.

The V gene is TRBV7-9, the J gene TRBJ2-3, with D possibly matching TRBD2 (6 bases). CDR1 and CDR2 from the germline V gene are SEHNR and FQNEAQ (reference sequence). Trimming took off 5 bases at V and 6 bases at J, with 27 bases between the two ends. The CDR3 runs to 18 residues. The CDR3, as DNA: TGTGCCAGCAGCATAGGGGAGGTTGGCCAGAGTCGGCGTGATACGCAGTATTTT. Protein: CASSIGEVGQSRRDTQYF.

The rearrangement uses TRBV5-4 and TRBJ1-2; no firm D call. V was pared by 2 bases and J by 5 bases, with 10 bases between. Germline V CDR1 and CDR2: SGHNT, YYREEE (reference sequence). The CDR3 covers 13 residues. CDR3 amino acids: CASSLNSMYGYTF. The CDR3 coding sequence is TGTGCCAGCAGCTTAAACAGCATGTATGGCTACACCTTC. Based on the CDR3 plus reference TRBV5-4 and TRBJ1-2, the full variable domain is ETGVTQSPTHLIKTRGQQVTLRCSSQSGHNTVSWYQQALGQGPQFIFQYYREEENGRGNFPPRFSGLQFPNYSSELNVNALELDDSALYLCASSLNSMYGYTFGSGTRLTVV.

The V call is TRBV23-1, the J call TRBJ1-5, with a possible D match to TRBD1 (6 bases). TRBV23-1 is an open reading frame whose function is uncertain. Between the trimmed V and J ends, which lost 2 bases and 0 bases, there was a span of 11 bases. CDR3 size: 16 residues. The CDR3 DNA reads as TGCGCCAGCAGTCAAGCCCGACAGGTTAGCAATCAGCCCCAGCATTTT. Translating it yields CASSQARQVSNQPQHF.

This chain connects TRBV7-9 to TRBJ2-3; 8 nucleotides match TRBD1. Trimming at V came to 1 base and at J to 3 bases, leaving 6 bases not matched to a gene. Germline lookup yields CDR1 SEHNR and CDR2 FQNEAQ (reference sequence). The CDR3 is 16 amino acids. The CDR3 loop reads CASSLVQGAVTDTQYF. CDR3 DNA: TGTGCCAGCAGCTTAGTTCAGGGGGCAGTGACAGATACGCAGTATTTT.

This chain joins TRBV13 and TRBJ1-2; TRBD1 might be the D (6 bases). The ends were cut back, 3 bases at V and 7 bases at J, with 12 bases in the middle. The CDR3 has 13 amino acids. Germline V gene lookup returns CDR1 PRHDT and CDR2 FYEKMQ (reference sequence). As DNA, the CDR3 is TGTGCCAGCAGCTTGGAACAGGGAGCTGGCTACACCTTC. It yields the protein CASSLEQGAGYTF.

The chain links TRBV12-5 to TRBJ1-1; no firm D call. Trimming took off 5 bases at V and 4 bases at J, with 8 bases between the two ends. The CDR3 has 12 amino acids. The V gene's germline CDR1 is LGHNT and CDR2 FRNRAP. The CDR3 protein is CASGRHFTEAFF. The CDR3 DNA reads as TGTGCTAGTGGTCGACACTTCACTGAAGCTTTCTTT.

The rearrangement links TRBV7-9 to TRBJ1-1; 10 bases fit TRBD1. Germline assignment: CDR1 SEHNR and CDR2 FQNEAQ (reference sequence). CDR3 length: 15 amino acids. Unmatched junction bases numbered 3, after V lost 5 bases and J lost 0 bases. The CDR3 loop is CASSPGTGVNTEAFF. In DNA, the CDR3 is TGTGCCAGCAGCCCCGGGACAGGGGTGAACACTGAAGCTTTCTTT.

J is TRBJ1-1 and V is TRBV5-4; the match to TRBD1 covers 8 bases. The J segment lost 4 bases and the V segment lost 2 bases, leaving 4 bases of the junction unmatched. The CDR3 spans 14 residues. CDR1 is SGHNT, CDR2 YYREEE, per germline (reference sequence). Here the CDR3 reads CASSLPDRGTEAFF. CDR3 coding DNA: TGTGCCAGCAGCTTACCCGACAGGGGCACTGAAGCTTTCTTT.

The chain uses TRBV18 and TRBJ2-7; 8 nucleotides line up with TRBD1. In germline, CDR1 is KGHSH, CDR2 LQKENI. This CDR3 has 13 amino acids. V was pared by 2 bases and J by 6 bases, with 3 bases of the junction left unmatched. CDR3 sequence: CASSPARGLEQYF. Written as DNA, the CDR3 is TGTGCCAGCTCACCAGCCAGGGGGCTCGAGCAGTACTTC.

The rearrangement uses TRBV19 and TRBJ2-7; D is perhaps TRBD2 (7 bases). Germline V gives CDR1 LNHDA, CDR2 SQIVND (reference sequence). The ends were cut back, 8 bases at V and 4 bases at J, with 18 bases in the middle. The CDR3 contains 14 residues. The CDR3 DNA is TGTGCCAGTTCGGCGGGGGCCGGAGATTACGAGCAGTACTTC. Protein: CASSAGAGDYEQYF. Using reference TRBV19 and TRBJ2-7 for the parts outside the CDR3, the full variable domain is DGGITQSPKYLFRKEGQNVTLSCEQNLNHDAMYWYRQDPGQGLRLIYYSQIVNDFQKGDIAEGYSVSREKKESFPLTVTSAQKNPTAFYLCASSAGAGDYEQYFGPGTRLTVT.

A single count supports this clone. This sequence joins TRBV2 and TRBJ2-2; the match to TRBD2 covers 15 bases. Germline CDR1 SNHLY, CDR2 FYNNEI. V lost 7 bases to trimming and J lost 7 bases; unmatched junction nucleotides: 4. The CDR3 runs 15 residues. The CDR3 nucleotides are TGTGCCAGCATTGGACTAGCGGGAGGGGGCGGGGAGCTGTTTTTT. Protein: CASIGLAGGGGELFF.